Sequencing of this T cell receptor (beta chain) was carried out in a study of blood T cell repertoires in COVID-19. Original processing methods: Amplification of reference gene primers provided the estimated nucleated cell counts. The method was immunoSEQ multiplex PCR; TCRdb's version includes in-frame clones alone and lacks a portion of them. The V and J calls and clone size are taken from that table; D and trimming were inferred from the DNA. In the table there are approximately 31,000 clones, over 75% of which are singletons. Germline V gene data show CDR1 as SGHKS and CDR2 as YYEKEE (reference sequence). V was clipped by 4 bases and J by 0 bases, with 11 bases between them. CDR3 size: 15 residues.

The sample taken for sequencing was peripheral blood. The clonotype was recovered from an elderly man with active COVID-19. The chain is built from TRBV5-5 and TRBJ2-1, with D maybe TRBD1 (6 bases). The CDR3 nucleotides read TGTGCCAGCAGCCCAGGGGTTAGCTCCTACAATGAGCAGTTCTTC. Translating gives CASSPGVSSYNEQFF.